The next 31 T cell receptor beta chains were all read from a single sample in a study of blood T cell repertoires in COVID-19 (dated by TCRdb to the early 2020s). Receptor amplification or capture employed the immunoSEQ multiplex PCR assay. TCRdb obtained this table from immuneACCESS and retained in-frame rearrangements with V and J assigned. These tables miss some clones; where compared with another copy, unresolved V genes account for less than half of the shortfall, and the remainder is unexplained. Here the sample has around 120,000 clones; roughly 84% occur a single time. The ten largest clones add up to about 2% of the sample. The sample was peripheral blood. The receptors stem from a human donor in a cohort sampled during active COVID-19.

The chain links TRBV18 to TRBJ2-2; 11 nucleotides align to TRBD2. The germline CDR1 and CDR2 sequences are KGHSH and LQKENI. Trimming removed 2 bases from V and 4 bases from J; junction bases left unmatched: 0. The CDR3 sequence is 15 residues long. The CDR3 sequence: CASSPTSGGTGELFF. The CDR3 DNA is TGTGCCAGCTCACCAACTAGCGGGGGCACCGGGGAGCTGTTTTTT. The full variable domain, in which reference TRBV18 and TRBJ2-2 provide the parts outside the CDR3, is NAGVMQNPRHLVRRRGQEARLRCSPMKGHSHVYWYRQLPEEGLKFMVYLQKENIIDESGMPKERFSAEFPKEGPSILRIQQVVRGDSAAYFCASSPTSGGTGELFFGEGSRLTVL.

The chain has TRBV27 and TRBJ1-1; no reliable D call. Per the germline V gene, CDR1 is MNHEY and CDR2 is SMNVEV (reference sequence). Trimming removed 5 bases from V and 4 bases from J, with 11 bases in between. This CDR3 has 13 residues. The CDR3 bases are TGTGCCAGCAGTAACCAAGGGAGCACTGAAGCTTTCTTT. It yields the protein CASSNQGSTEAFF.

The chain carries TRBV5-4 and TRBJ2-2; D ambiguous. There are 14 residues in the CDR3. Germline CDR1 SGHNT, CDR2 YYREEE (reference sequence). Trimming pared 2 bases from V and 1 base from J, leaving 6 bases between. The chain's CDR3 is CASSFMLNTGELFF. DNA for the CDR3: TGTGCCAGCAGCTTCATGTTGAACACCGGGGAGCTGTTTTTT.

V gene TRBV6-6 combines with J gene TRBJ1-1; D is uncertain. This CDR3 has 12 residues. The V end was cut by 6 bases, the J end by 5 bases, with 10 bases between. Looked up from germline, CDR1 is MNHNY and CDR2 is SVGAGI (reference sequence). CDR3 residues: CASSSRGTEAFF. The CDR3, as DNA: TGTGCCAGCAGCAGTCGGGGAACTGAAGCTTTCTTT.

The rearrangement joins TRBV4-1 to TRBJ2-7; 10 bases are a match to TRBD1. CDR1 is MGHRA and CDR2 is YSYEKL in the germline V gene. This CDR3 has 15 residues. J lost 0 bases, V lost 4 bases, and 3 bases had no gene match. CDR3 nucleotide sequence: TGCGCCAGCAGCCTATGGACAGGGGGCTCCTACGAGCAGTACTTC. This gives the protein CASSLWTGGSYEQYF.

This clone appeared a few times. The chain links TRBV7-9 to TRBJ2-2; D is unclear. The germline V gene has CDR1 SEHNR and CDR2 FQNEAQ (reference sequence). Trimming took 0 bases from V and 7 from J, leaving 6 bases between them. The CDR3 has 13 residues. The CDR3 sequence: CASSLAYGGELFF. The CDR3 DNA reads TGTGCCAGCAGCTTAGCGTACGGCGGGGAGCTGTTTTTT. The complete variable domain, with remaining parts taken from reference TRBV7-9 and TRBJ2-2, reads DTGVSQNPRHKITKRGQNVTFRCDPISEHNRLYWYRQTLGQGPEFLTYFQNEAQLEKSRLLSDRFSAERPKGSFSTLEIQRTEQGDSAMYLCASSLAYGGELFFGEGSRLTVL.

The gene calls are TRBV5-1 and TRBJ1-1, with 9 bases that match TRBD1. V gave up 5 bases and J gave up 4 bases; unmatched junction bases: 6. CDR1 SGHRS and CDR2 YFSETQ come from the germline V gene. This CDR3 region has 14 residues. The DNA for the CDR3 is TGCGCCAGCAGGGAGGGACAGGGCGGCACTGAAGCTTTCTTT. This encodes CASREGQGGTEAFF.

The gene calls are TRBV5-8 and TRBJ2-2, with 7 bases aligning to TRBD1. Trimming cost V 2 bases and J 3 bases; bases outside gene matches: 4. There are 15 residues in the CDR3. Germline V gene lookup returns CDR1 SGHTS and CDR2 YDEGEE. CDR3 sequence: CASSLGGFDTGELFF. Written as DNA, the CDR3 is TGTGCCAGCAGCTTAGGGGGCTTCGACACCGGGGAGCTGTTTTTT.

The genes are TRBV18 and TRBJ2-2; perhaps TRBD2 as D (6 bases). The CDR3 has 16 residues. The V and J ends lost 3 bases and 2 bases respectively, with 13 bases between them. Per the germline V gene, CDR1 is KGHSH and CDR2 is LQKENI. This chain's CDR3 is CASSPLVAANTGELFF. The CDR3 coding sequence is TGTGCCAGCTCACCCTTAGTAGCGGCAAACACCGGGGAGCTGTTTTTT.

The J gene is TRBJ2-2, the V gene TRBV4-1; TRBD2 might be the D (5 bases). CDR3 length equals 15 residues. Per the germline V gene, CDR1 is MGHRA and CDR2 is YSYEKL. Trimming removed 0 bases at V and 5 bases at J, with 10 bases between. This CDR3 is CASSQEGSITGELFF. CDR3 bases: TGCGCCAGCAGCCAAGAAGGGAGCATTACCGGGGAGCTGTTTTTT.

The rearrangement joins TRBV9 to TRBJ2-1; 8 bases map to TRBD2. CDR3 size: 15 residues. V lost 0 bases and J lost 6; bases outside the gene matches: 5. Looked up from germline, CDR1 is SGDLS and CDR2 is YYNGEE. The CDR3 DNA reads TGTGCCAGCAGCGTAGTCACTAGCGGACGCAATGAGCAGTTCTTC. Translation gives CASSVVTSGRNEQFF.

The chain couples TRBV4-2 to TRBJ2-1; a possible D gene is TRBD2 (5 bases). In germline, CDR1 is LGHNA, CDR2 YNFKEQ. The CDR3 totals 15 residues. Trimming shortened V by 0 bases and J by 5 bases, and 11 bases separated the two germline ends. The CDR3 DNA sequence: TGTGCCAGCAGCCAAGATTGGACTCTCGACAATGAGCAGTTCTTC. Protein sequence: CASSQDWTLDNEQFF.

The chain joins TRBV6-5 to TRBJ1-3, with D uncertain. Trimming took 0 bases from V and 0 from J, leaving 9 bases between them. The CDR3 is 16 residues long. Germline V gene data show CDR1 as MNHEY and CDR2 as SVGAGI. The CDR3 loop reads CASSYSAESSGNTIYF. CDR3 sequence (DNA): TGTGCCAGCAGTTACTCAGCTGAGAGCTCTGGAAACACCATATATTTT.

V usage is TRBV6-5 and J usage is TRBJ2-2, with D tentatively TRBD1 (5 bases). Trimming cost V 6 bases and J 1 base, with 6 bases left between them. Germline-derived CDR1 and CDR2 are MNHEY and SVGAGI. CDR3 length equals 13 residues. CDR3 loop: CASSRENTGELFF. The CDR3 nucleotides read TGTGCCAGCAGCAGGGAGAACACCGGGGAGCTGTTTTTT.

This chain links TRBV2 with TRBJ2-7; 7 positions match TRBD2. The CDR3 totals 15 residues. CDR1 is SNHLY, CDR2 FYNNEI, per germline. Trimming removed 2 bases from V and 5 bases from J; junction bases left unmatched: 9. The CDR3 sequence: CASSEKRGPPNEQYF. Written as DNA, the CDR3 is TGTGCCAGCAGTGAAAAGCGGGGCCCCCCTAACGAGCAGTACTTC.

V usage is TRBV19 and J usage is TRBJ2-6, with 8 positions matching TRBD1. In germline, CDR1 is LNHDA, CDR2 SQIVND (reference sequence). The V and J ends lost 5 bases and 2 bases, in that order; junction bases with no gene match: 2. The CDR3 runs to 15 residues. The CDR3 coding sequence is TGTGCCAGTAGTCCAGGGGGCGCTGGGGCCAACGTCCTGACTTTC. Its translation: CASSPGGAGANVLTF. The complete variable domain, with remaining parts taken from reference TRBV19 and TRBJ2-6, reads DGGITQSPKYLFRKEGQNVTLSCEQNLNHDAMYWYRQDPGQGLRLIYYSQIVNDFQKGDIAEGYSVSREKKESFPLTVTSAQKNPTAFYLCASSPGGAGANVLTFGAGSRLTVL.

This rearrangement joins TRBV7-9 to TRBJ2-7; TRBD1 matches at 9 bases. Germline values: CDR1 SEHNR, CDR2 FQNEAQ (reference sequence). The CDR3 runs to 12 residues. Losses at the gene ends were 3 bases for V and 10 bases for J; bases not matched to a gene: 4. CDR3 region: CASSFGQGLQYF. The DNA for the CDR3 is TGTGCCAGCAGCTTCGGACAGGGGCTCCAGTACTTC.

The chain carries TRBV6-1 and TRBJ2-7; D unresolved. V shed 1 base and J shed 3 bases, with 7 bases lying between them. CDR3 length equals 13 residues. Germline V CDR1 and CDR2: MNHNS, SASEGT. The CDR3 here is CASSEDRSYEQYF. CDR3 bases: TGTGCCAGCAGTGAAGACAGAAGCTACGAGCAGTACTTC.

The gene calls are TRBV18 and TRBJ2-7, with 11 bases fitting TRBD2. Germline trimming cut 0 bases from V and 0 bases from J; bases unmatched to any gene: 4. CDR1 is KGHSH, CDR2 LQKENI, per germline. The CDR3 runs to 17 residues. CDR3 in DNA: TGTGCCAGCTCACCACCCCTAGCGGGGGGATTCTCCTACGAGCAGTACTTC. Translated: CASSPPLAGGFSYEQYF.

DNA of the CDR3: TGTGCCTGGACCCCAGCGGGAGGGGTCACCGGGGAGCTGTTTTTT. It encodes CAWTPAGGVTGELFF. The rearrangement joins TRBV30 to TRBJ2-2; 10 bases are shared with TRBD2. Trimming cost V 4 bases and J 4 bases; bases outside gene matches: 6. Germline CDR1 reads GTSNPN; CDR2 reads SVGIG (reference sequence). The CDR3 totals 15 residues.

This chain joins TRBV9 and TRBJ2-1, with TRBD2 as a possible D gene (5 bases). Trimming pared 0 bases from V and 10 bases from J, leaving 17 bases between. Germline V gene lookup returns CDR1 SGDLS and CDR2 YYNGEE. The CDR3 extends over 15 amino acids. The DNA of the CDR3 is TGTGCCAGCAGCGTAGGGGTTGCGGGTCTTACCGAGCAGTTCTTC. Encoded protein: CASSVGVAGLTEQFF.

V and J are TRBV6-1 and TRBJ1-5; D is possibly TRBD1 (5 bases). V was trimmed by 0 bases and J by 8 bases, leaving 17 bases between them. CDR3 length: 16 residues. The germline gives CDR1 MNHNS, CDR2 SASEGT. This chain's CDR3 is CASSEAGTPFGKPQHF. Written as DNA, the CDR3 is TGTGCCAGCAGTGAAGCAGGGACTCCCTTTGGAAAGCCCCAGCATTTT.

The chain joins TRBV7-2 to TRBJ1-2, with D maybe TRBD1 (6 bases). V was pared by 2 bases and J by 4 bases, with 20 bases between. Germline CDR1 is SGHTA and CDR2 is FQGNSA. The CDR3 consists of 17 residues. This CDR3 reads CASSLSPLDRSLYGYTF. The CDR3 nucleotides read TGTGCCAGCAGCTTAAGCCCCCTGGACAGAAGCCTCTATGGCTACACCTTC. Drawing the rest from reference TRBV7-2 and TRBJ1-2, the complete variable domain is GAGVSQSPSNKVTEKGKDVELRCDPISGHTALYWYRQSLGQGLEFLIYFQGNSAPDKSGLPSDRFSAERTGGSVSTLTIQRTQQEDSAVYLCASSLSPLDRSLYGYTFGSGTRLTVV.

This sequence joins TRBV5-1 and TRBJ2-5, with 7 positions matching TRBD2. CDR3 size: 17 residues. The V gene end was trimmed by 4 bases and the J gene end by 1 base; junction bases not matched to a gene: 13. Germline CDR1 and CDR2: SGHRS and YFSETQ. CDR3 coding DNA: TGCGCCAGCAGCATAGGACTAGTCCAGGTCTCCCAAGAGACCCAGTACTTC. Protein sequence: CASSIGLVQVSQETQYF.

This chain uses TRBV5-6 with TRBJ1-3; TRBD1 agrees at 8 bases. The J segment lost 0 bases and the V segment lost 0 bases, leaving 8 bases of the junction unmatched. The CDR3 consists of 18 residues. The germline gives CDR1 SGHDT, CDR2 YYEEEE. The CDR3, as DNA: TGTGCCAGCAGCTTGGACCGCAGGGGGCCATACTCTGGAAACACCATATATTTT. This codes for CASSLDRRGPYSGNTIYF. Together with reference TRBV5-6 and TRBJ1-3, the CDR3 gives the full variable domain: DAGVTQSPTHLIKTRGQQVTLRCSPKSGHDTVSWYQQALGQGPQFIFQYYEEEERQRGNFPDRFSGHQFPNYSSELNVNALLLGDSALYLCASSLDRRGPYSGNTIYFGEGSWLTVV.

The chain employs TRBV29-1 and TRBJ1-1; 7 nucleotides match TRBD1. The CDR3 extends over 13 amino acids. The J segment lost 4 bases and the V segment lost 7 bases, leaving 9 bases of the junction unmatched. CDR1 is SQVTM, CDR2 ANQGSEA, per germline. The CDR3 loop is CSGTRQGVTEAFF. The CDR3 nucleotides are TGCAGCGGGACGCGACAGGGAGTCACTGAAGCTTTCTTT.

The chain uses TRBV20-1 and TRBJ1-1; a possible D gene is TRBD1 (6 bases). This CDR3 is 13 amino acids long. V was shortened by 3 bases and J by 6 bases, with 14 bases between the two germline ends. From germline, CDR1 is DFQATT and CDR2 SNEGSKA (reference sequence). The CDR3 loop is CSASTGRRAEAFF. The CDR3 DNA sequence: TGCAGTGCTAGTACAGGGAGAAGGGCTGAAGCTTTCTTT.

J is TRBJ2-1 and V is TRBV4-2; 8 bases are a match to TRBD2. The junction had 4 bases not matched to a gene; V was cut back by 0 bases and J by 6 bases. The CDR3 length is 15 residues. Germline V CDR1 and CDR2: LGHNA, YNFKEQ. CDR3 sequence (DNA): TGTGCCAGCAGCCAAGATACGGGGGGGATCAATGAGCAGTTCTTC. It codes for CASSQDTGGINEQFF.

This clone is deemed medium-sized. The V call is TRBV2, the J call TRBJ2-7, with 8 bases matching TRBD2. The CDR3 runs to 14 residues. With V trimmed by 0 bases and J by 6 bases, 4 bases remained unmatched. Germline V CDR1 and CDR2: SNHLY, FYNNEI. The CDR3 sequence is CASSEASGAAEQYF. CDR3 nucleotides: TGTGCCAGCAGTGAAGCTAGCGGGGCAGCCGAGCAGTACTTC.

The J gene is TRBJ2-7, the V gene TRBV18, with a weak D call TRBD2 (5 bases). Germline V gene sequence: CDR1 KGHSH, CDR2 LQKENI. This CDR3 is 12 amino acids long. V lost 2 bases to trimming and J lost 3 bases, with 5 bases between them. In nucleotides, the CDR3 is TGTGCCAGCTCACCAGACTACTACGAGCAGTACTTC. The encoded protein is CASSPDYYEQYF.

The V call is TRBV5-8, the J call TRBJ1-2; D is possibly TRBD1 (5 bases). CDR3 length equals 18 residues. CDR1 SGHTS and CDR2 YDEGEE come from the germline V gene. Deletions cut 3 bases from V and 8 bases from J, with 29 bases between. CDR3 loop: CASSSLEGLTDRRGGYTF. CDR3 nucleotide sequence: TGTGCCAGCAGCTCTCTGGAGGGCCTCACCGACCGACGGGGGGGCTACACCTTC.